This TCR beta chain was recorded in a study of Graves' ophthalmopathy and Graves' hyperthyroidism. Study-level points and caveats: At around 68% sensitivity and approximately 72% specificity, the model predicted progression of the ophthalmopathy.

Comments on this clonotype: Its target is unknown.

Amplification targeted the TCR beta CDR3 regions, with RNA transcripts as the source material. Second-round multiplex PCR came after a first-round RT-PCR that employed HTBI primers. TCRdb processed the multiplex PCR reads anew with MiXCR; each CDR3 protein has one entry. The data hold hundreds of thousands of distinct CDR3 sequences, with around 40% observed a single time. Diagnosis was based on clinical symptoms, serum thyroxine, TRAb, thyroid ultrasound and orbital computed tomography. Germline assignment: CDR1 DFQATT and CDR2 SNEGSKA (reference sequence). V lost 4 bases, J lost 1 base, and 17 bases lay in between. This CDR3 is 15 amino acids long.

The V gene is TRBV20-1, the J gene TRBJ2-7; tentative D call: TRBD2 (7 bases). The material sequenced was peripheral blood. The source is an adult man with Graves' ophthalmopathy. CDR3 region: CSAKTPGGLSYEQYF. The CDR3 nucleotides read TGCAGTGCTAAAACCCCGGGGGGCCTATCCTACGAGCAGTACTTC.